These 18 T cell receptor beta chains originate from one sample sequenced in a study of identifying expanded T cells in peripheral blood (dated by TCRdb to about 2019). The library was produced with the immunoSEQ multiplex PCR assay. The table was pulled from immuneACCESS by TCRdb, which kept in-frame rearrangements only. Such tables lose some clones; where checked, under half of the loss comes from unresolved V genes, and the rest has no known cause. The sample profile shows under 120,000 clones; 80% to 90% of them were found once. Of the sample, 16% falls within the top ten clones. Input material: blood. These receptor sequences come from a person between 18 and 75 years old in good health.

V and J are TRBV7-2 and TRBJ1-4; tentatively, D is TRBD1 (6 bases). CDR1 SGHTA and CDR2 FQGNSA come from the germline V gene. This CDR3 has 16 residues. Trimming removed 1 base at V and 10 bases at J, with 19 bases between. The CDR3 DNA sequence: TGTGCCAGCAGCTTAGAGGCTACAGGGTGGACGGGAAAACTGTTTTTT. Protein product: CASSLEATGWTGKLFF.

The CDR3 sequence: CASTRSGSYGYTF. As DNA, the CDR3 is TGTGCCAGCACCCGGTCAGGGTCCTATGGCTACACCTTC. The chain carries TRBV6-5 and TRBJ1-2; D is possibly TRBD1 (5 bases). Trimming removed 7 bases at V and 4 bases at J, with 13 bases between. The CDR3 spans 13 residues. CDR1 is MNHEY, CDR2 SVGAGI, per germline.

The rearrangement uses TRBV6-5 and TRBJ1-6; no firm D call. This CDR3 comprises 15 residues. V was clipped by 1 base and J by 7 bases, with 11 bases between them. Looked up from germline, CDR1 is MNHEY and CDR2 is SVGAGI. The CDR3 sequence is CASSYLGTGNSPLHF. CDR3 DNA sequence: TGTGCCAGCAGTTACTTGGGTACTGGAAATTCACCCCTCCACTTT.

The rearrangement links TRBV9 to TRBJ2-3; TRBD2 agrees at 10 bases. This CDR3 region has 16 residues. Germline V gene data show CDR1 as SGDLS and CDR2 as YYNGEE. The junction had 5 bases not matched to a gene; V was cut back by 2 bases and J by 2 bases. CDR3 in amino acids: CASSVTSGVNTDTQYF. The CDR3 coding sequence is TGTGCCAGCAGCGTCACTAGCGGGGTAAACACAGATACGCAGTATTTT.

This clone was detected a few times. The CDR3 protein is CASSRAGGASNEQFF. The CDR3 region has the DNA TGTGCCAGCAGCCGTGCGGGGGGGGCCTCCAATGAGCAGTTCTTC. This chain links TRBV11-3 with TRBJ2-1, with 9 bases matching TRBD2. The CDR3 spans 15 residues. Germline V gene sequence: CDR1 SGHNT, CDR2 YENEEA. J lost 6 bases, V lost 5 bases, and 8 bases had no gene match. Full variable domain (missing parts from reference TRBV11-3 and TRBJ2-1): EAGVVQSPRYKIIEKKQPVAFWCNPISGHNTLYWYLQNLGQGPELLIRYENEEAVDDSQLPKDRFSAERLKGVDSTLKIQPAELGDSAVYLCASSRAGGASNEQFFGPGTRLTVL.

The chain employs TRBV19 and TRBJ2-2; D remains ambiguous. This CDR3 is built from 15 residues. Germline CDR1 is LNHDA and CDR2 is SQIVND (reference sequence). V was cut by 0 bases and J by 0 bases, with 5 bases left in between. CDR3 DNA: TGTGCCAGTAGTATAGAAGGATCGAACACCGGGGAGCTGTTTTTT. The encoded protein is CASSIEGSNTGELFF.

The chain recombines TRBV4-3 with TRBJ2-5, with TRBD2 as a possible D gene (7 bases). Trimming took off 1 base at V and 5 bases at J, with 17 bases between the two ends. Germline V gene lookup returns CDR1 LGHNA and CDR2 YSLEER. The CDR3 loop spans 16 amino acids. The CDR3 region is CASSQGTRGAWETQYF. The CDR3 nucleotides are TGCGCCAGCAGCCAAGGAACCCGGGGGGCCTGGGAGACCCAGTACTTC.

Written as DNA, the CDR3 is TGTGCCAGCAGCTTCCCCCGGGACAATGAGCAGTTCTTC. This translates into CASSFPRDNEQFF. This chain links TRBV13 with TRBJ2-1; D ambiguous. Germline V gene lookup returns CDR1 PRHDT and CDR2 FYEKMQ (reference sequence). V dropped 3 bases and J dropped 5 bases, with 8 bases sitting between them. The CDR3 is made up of 13 amino acids.

This chain uses TRBV7-2 with TRBJ2-3; D may be TRBD1 (5 bases). The CDR3 runs 13 residues. Germline lookup yields CDR1 SGHTA and CDR2 FQGNSA. The V gene lost 3 bases and the J gene lost 6 bases, with 10 bases spanning the gap. The CDR3 DNA reads as TGTGCCAGCAGCTTCCAGGGTAAGGATACGCAGTATTTT. Amino acids: CASSFQGKDTQYF.

CDR3 sequence (DNA): TGTGCCAGTAGTATGAGAGGAAGGACGGAGCCCCTCCACTTT. Protein: CASSMRGRTEPLHF. This chain uses TRBV19 with TRBJ1-6; no clear D. Trimming removed 3 bases at V and 13 bases at J, with 16 bases between. The CDR3 consists of 14 residues. Germline V gene data show CDR1 as LNHDA and CDR2 as SQIVND (reference sequence).

Only one count was recorded for this clone. The V and J genes are TRBV4-3 and TRBJ2-5; either TRBD1 or TRBD2 may fit D (6 bases each). The end of the DNA is better explained by TRBJ2-7, so the J call may be wrong. The CDR3 length is 15 residues. Germline V gene data show CDR1 as LGHNA and CDR2 as YSLEER. The CDR3 reads CASSQDPGEDYEQYF. The DNA of the CDR3 is TGCGCCAGCAGCCAAGACCCAGGGGAGGACTACGAGCAGTACTTC.

This chain links TRBV7-9 with TRBJ1-1; D ambiguous. Between the trimmed V and J ends, which lost 3 bases and 5 bases, there was a span of 7 bases. The CDR3 totals 12 residues. Germline CDR1 is SEHNR and CDR2 is FQNEAQ (reference sequence). The DNA for the CDR3 is TGTGCCAGCAGCTTTAGCGGAACTGAAGCTTTCTTT. Translated, it gives CASSFSGTEAFF.

The V gene is TRBV4-1, the J gene TRBJ2-5, with TRBD2 matching over 11 bases. Trimming took 3 bases from V and 6 from J; bases not matched to a gene: 9. The V gene's germline CDR1 is MGHRA and CDR2 YSYEKL. CDR3 length: 16 amino acids. The CDR3 nucleotides read TGCGCCAGCAGCCAGGCTACTAGCGGGGGAGGAAAGACCCAGTACTTC. Translated: CASSQATSGGGKTQYF.

The V call is TRBV5-6, the J call TRBJ2-2, with D perhaps TRBD2 (6 bases). CDR3 length: 13 amino acids. The V end was cut by 3 bases, the J end by 9 bases, with 12 bases between. Germline V gene sequence: CDR1 SGHDT, CDR2 YYEEEE. CDR3 DNA sequence: TGTGCCAGCAGCTCTCTGGGAGGCCGGGAGCTGTTTTTT. Its translation: CASSSLGGRELFF.

The chain has TRBV7-2 and TRBJ1-1; TRBD1 might be the D (5 bases). Germline V lookup: CDR1 SGHTA, CDR2 FQGNSA. This CDR3 is 14 amino acids long. Trimming took 5 bases from V and 7 from J, leaving 17 bases between them. The DNA for the CDR3 is TGTGCCAGCAGCCCCCAAGGGGAACACGGTGAAGCTTTCTTT. Translating it yields CASSPQGEHGEAFF.

The J gene is TRBJ1-2, the V gene TRBV5-5; weak D call: TRBD1 (5 bases). The CDR3 contains 14 residues. The V end was cut by 4 bases, the J end by 3 bases, with 13 bases between. The germline gives CDR1 SGHKS, CDR2 YYEKEE (reference sequence). The CDR3 DNA sequence: TGTGCCAGCAGCCACACAGGAAGAGACTATGGCTACACCTTC. Its protein product is CASSHTGRDYGYTF.

The rearrangement links TRBV19 to TRBJ1-3; no clear D. Germline-derived CDR1 and CDR2 are LNHDA and SQIVND (reference sequence). V was pared by 3 bases and J by 0 bases, with 9 bases between. CDR3 length equals 15 residues. The CDR3 protein is CASSISLNSGNTIYF. The CDR3 nucleotides are TGTGCCAGTAGTATCAGCCTCAACTCTGGAAACACCATATATTTT. Drawing the rest from reference TRBV19 and TRBJ1-3, the complete variable domain is DGGITQSPKYLFRKEGQNVTLSCEQNLNHDAMYWYRQDPGQGLRLIYYSQIVNDFQKGDIAEGYSVSREKKESFPLTVTSAQKNPTAFYLCASSISLNSGNTIYFGEGSWLTVV.

This clone was seen a handful of times. The rearrangement links TRBV7-8 to TRBJ1-6; TRBD1 agrees at 9 bases. The CDR3 has 16 residues. Germline V gives CDR1 SGHVS, CDR2 FQNEAQ. After removal of 3 bases from V and 10 bases from J, the junction contained 10 bases not matched to a gene. The CDR3 reads CASSFRNRGLESPLHF. In DNA, the CDR3 is TGTGCCAGCAGCTTTCGGAACAGGGGGCTGGAATCACCCCTCCACTTT.